The next 10 T cell receptor beta chains were all read from a single sample in a study of technical replicates of blood from a few donors. Generated by immunoSEQ multiplex PCR, the TCRdb table keeps only in-frame clones and is missing some. Of tens of thousands of clones listed, about 95% were seen once; the top ten hold approximately 0.24%. Sequencing was carried out using T cells isolated from PBMCs. The receptors here all came from a human donor in good health.

The chain links TRBV2 to TRBJ2-5; D ambiguous. From germline, CDR1 is SNHLY and CDR2 FYNNEI. There are 16 residues in the CDR3. The ends were cut back, 7 bases at V and 0 bases at J, with 18 bases in the middle. Here the CDR3 reads CASTKVDLGYQETQYF. Written as DNA, the CDR3 is TGTGCCAGCACCAAAGTGGATCTCGGGTACCAAGAGACCCAGTACTTC.

The rearrangement links TRBV4-1 to TRBJ2-5; 9 positions match TRBD1. The DNA end lines up better with TRBJ2-7; the J call may be wrong. Germline CDR1 MGHRA, CDR2 YSYEKL. The CDR3 is 17 residues long. In DNA form, the CDR3 reads TGCGCCAGCAGCCGTCCCGGGACAGGGAGTAGGTCCTACGAGCAGTACTTC. Residues: CASSRPGTGSRSYEQYF.

This sequence joins TRBV7-9 and TRBJ2-3, with D hard to call. The CDR3 length is 13 residues. With 1 base removed from V and 4 bases from J, the gap between germline ends came to 6 bases. The germline V gene encodes CDR1 SEHNR and CDR2 FQNEAQ (reference sequence). CDR3 amino acids: CASSLETPDTQYF. The DNA of the CDR3 is TGTGCCAGCAGCTTAGAGACTCCAGATACGCAGTATTTT.

The rearrangement uses TRBV28 and TRBJ2-1, with TRBD2 identical over 7 bases. V shed 4 bases and J 5 bases; nucleotides not matched to a gene: 14. The CDR3 loop spans 17 amino acids. Looked up from germline, CDR1 is MDHEN and CDR2 is SYDVKM. CDR3 nucleotides: TGTGCCAGCAGTTACCCGGACGCCGGGACTAACAACAATGAGCAGTTCTTC. Protein sequence: CASSYPDAGTNNNEQFF.

The genes are TRBV6-5 and TRBJ2-3, with 10 bases lining up with TRBD1. CDR1 is MNHEY and CDR2 is SVGAGI in the germline V gene. J was trimmed by 4 bases and V by 0 bases; bases with no gene match: 1. This CDR3 contains 15 residues. CDR3 region: CASSYSGQGSDTQYF. DNA of the CDR3: TGTGCCAGCAGTTACTCGGGACAGGGGTCAGATACGCAGTATTTT.

This chain joins TRBV6-6 and TRBJ2-7; D perhaps matches TRBD1 (6 bases). Germline assignment: CDR1 MNHNY and CDR2 SVGAGI (reference sequence). The CDR3 spans 14 residues. The V end lost 10 bases, the J end lost 2 bases, and 18 bases lay between the germline ends. CDR3 in DNA: TGTGCCACCCGAGGGGCAGGGGCCCCCTACGAGCAGTACTTC. Translation: CATRGAGAPYEQYF.

The chain carries TRBV13 and TRBJ1-2; D not certain. The CDR3 runs 15 residues. The V end was cut by 0 bases, the J end by 3 bases, with 11 bases between. Germline V gene sequence: CDR1 PRHDT, CDR2 FYEKMQ (reference sequence). CDR3: CASSLGVLIDYGYTF. The CDR3 DNA is TGTGCCAGCAGCTTAGGGGTATTAATAGACTATGGCTACACCTTC.

In nucleotides, the CDR3 is TGTGCCAGCAGCCCGGTAGCGGGGAATACCGGGGAGCTGTTTTTT. This translates into CASSPVAGNTGELFF. The V call is TRBV9, the J call TRBJ2-2; 8 nucleotides agree with TRBD2. This CDR3 is 15 amino acids long. V trimming: 4 bases; J trimming: 5 bases; junction bases outside the gene matches: 7. Germline CDR1 reads SGDLS; CDR2 reads YYNGEE.

This chain uses TRBV14 with TRBJ2-1; 13 nucleotides align to TRBD2. The V gene's germline CDR1 is SGHDN and CDR2 FVKESK. Unmatched junction bases numbered 5, after V lost 3 bases and J lost 9 bases. The CDR3 has 15 residues. The CDR3 reads CASSHGTSGISEQFF. Here the CDR3 DNA reads TGTGCCAGCAGCCACGGGACTAGCGGGATCAGTGAGCAGTTCTTC.

The CDR3 sequence: CASSPLGRSLYEQYF. The DNA for the CDR3 is TGTGCCAGCTCACCCCTGGGCCGAAGTCTCTACGAGCAGTACTTC. This rearrangement joins TRBV18 to TRBJ2-7, with no clear D. CDR1 is KGHSH, CDR2 LQKENI, per germline. The CDR3 contains 15 residues. Trimming removed 3 bases at V and 3 bases at J, with 15 bases between.